In this sample, the clone carrying this TCR beta chain turned up once. The data derive from a study of shared clonotypes between healthy human individuals. Clones were read by immunoSEQ multiplex PCR, and TCRdb kept only the in-frame ones, dropping some. The sample holds about 480,000 clones; about 75% are singletons and the top ten take 9.5% to 15%. The sequence came from a woman aged 40 to 50 in good health. Some clones in this sample may be carry-over from other donors' samples. The sample comprised PBMCs.

The CDR3 region has the DNA TGTGCCTGGGCAGGGGGCGGTTATGGCTACACCTTC. As protein: CAWAGGGYGYTF. The chain uses TRBV30 and TRBJ1-2; 8 bases agree with TRBD1. In germline, CDR1 is GTSNPN, CDR2 SVGIG (reference sequence). The CDR3 is 12 residues long. Trimming took 5 bases from V and 5 from J; bases not matched to a gene: 4.